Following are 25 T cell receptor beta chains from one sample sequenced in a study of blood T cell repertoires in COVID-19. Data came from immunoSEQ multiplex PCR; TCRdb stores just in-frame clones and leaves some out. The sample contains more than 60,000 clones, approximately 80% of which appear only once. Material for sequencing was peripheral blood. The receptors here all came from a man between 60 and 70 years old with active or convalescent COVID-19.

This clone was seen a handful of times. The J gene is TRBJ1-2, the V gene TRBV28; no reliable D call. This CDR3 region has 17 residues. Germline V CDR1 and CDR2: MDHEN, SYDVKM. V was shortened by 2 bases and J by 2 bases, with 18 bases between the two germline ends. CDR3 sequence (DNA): TGTGCCAGCAGTTTACTCCTTTTCGAGACTGGAAACTATGGCTACACCTTC. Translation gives CASSLLLFETGNYGYTF.

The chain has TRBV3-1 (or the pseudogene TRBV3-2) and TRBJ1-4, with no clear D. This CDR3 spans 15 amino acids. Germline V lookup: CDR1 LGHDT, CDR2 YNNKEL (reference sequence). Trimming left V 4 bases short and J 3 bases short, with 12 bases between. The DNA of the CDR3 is TGTGCCAGCAGCCCTACAGCCTTACCTAATGAAAAACTGTTTTTT. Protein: CASSPTALPNEKLFF.

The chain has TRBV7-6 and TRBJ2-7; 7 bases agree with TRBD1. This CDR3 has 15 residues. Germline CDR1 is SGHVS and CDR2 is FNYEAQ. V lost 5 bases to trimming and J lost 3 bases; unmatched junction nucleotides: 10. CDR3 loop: CASSPNLGQVYEQYF. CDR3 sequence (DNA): TGTGCCAGCAGCCCCAACCTTGGACAGGTCTACGAGCAGTACTTC.

CDR3 nucleotide sequence: TGTGCCAGCAGCGCCCTAGGGGTTAGCAATCAGCCCCAGCATTTT. The encoded protein is CASSALGVSNQPQHF. This rearrangement joins TRBV7-9 to TRBJ1-5; D is perhaps TRBD1 (5 bases). CDR3 length: 15 residues. V was shortened by 5 bases and J by 0 bases, with 11 bases between the two germline ends. Germline values: CDR1 SEHNR, CDR2 FQNEAQ (reference sequence).

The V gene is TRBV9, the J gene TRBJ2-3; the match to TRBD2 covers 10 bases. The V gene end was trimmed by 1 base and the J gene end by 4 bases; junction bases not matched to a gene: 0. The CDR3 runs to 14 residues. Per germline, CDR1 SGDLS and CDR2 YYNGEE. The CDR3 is CASSVLAGADTQYF. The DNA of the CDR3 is TGTGCCAGCAGCGTACTAGCGGGGGCAGATACGCAGTATTTT.

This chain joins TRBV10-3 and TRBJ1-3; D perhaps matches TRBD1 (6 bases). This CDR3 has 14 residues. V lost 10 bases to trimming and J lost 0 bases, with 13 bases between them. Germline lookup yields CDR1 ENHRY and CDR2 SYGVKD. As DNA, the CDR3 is TGTGCCACAGAACAGGGTCTCTCTGGAAACACCATATATTTT. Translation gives CATEQGLSGNTIYF.

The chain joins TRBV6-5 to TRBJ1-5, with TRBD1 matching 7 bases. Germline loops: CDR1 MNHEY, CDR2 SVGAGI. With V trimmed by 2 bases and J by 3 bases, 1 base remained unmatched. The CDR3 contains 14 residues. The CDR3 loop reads CASSYGQVNQPQHF. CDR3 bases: TGTGCCAGCAGTTACGGACAGGTCAATCAGCCCCAGCATTTT.

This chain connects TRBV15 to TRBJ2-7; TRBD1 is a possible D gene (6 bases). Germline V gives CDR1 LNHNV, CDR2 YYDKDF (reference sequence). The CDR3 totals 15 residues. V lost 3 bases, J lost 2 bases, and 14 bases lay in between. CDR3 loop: CATSSHDRTAYEQYF. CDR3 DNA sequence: TGTGCCACCAGCAGCCACGACAGGACCGCCTACGAGCAGTACTTC.

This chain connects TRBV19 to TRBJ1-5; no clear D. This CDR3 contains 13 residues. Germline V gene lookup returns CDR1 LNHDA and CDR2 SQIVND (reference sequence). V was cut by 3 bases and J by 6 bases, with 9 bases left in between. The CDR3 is CASSISRVQPQHF. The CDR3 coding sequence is TGTGCCAGTAGTATTTCTCGGGTTCAGCCCCAGCATTTT.

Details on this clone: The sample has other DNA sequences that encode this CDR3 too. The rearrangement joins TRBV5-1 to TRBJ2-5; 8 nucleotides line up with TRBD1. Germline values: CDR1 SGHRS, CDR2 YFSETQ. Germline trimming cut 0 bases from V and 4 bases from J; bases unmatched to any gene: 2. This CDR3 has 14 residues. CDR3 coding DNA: TGCGCCAGCAGCTTGGGTACAGGGGGAGAGACCCAGTACTTC. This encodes CASSLGTGGETQYF. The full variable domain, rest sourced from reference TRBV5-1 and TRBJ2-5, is KAGVTQTPRYLIKTRGQQVTLSCSPISGHRSVSWYQQTPGQGLQFLFEYFSETQRNKGNFPGRFSGRQFSNSRSEMNVSTLELGDSALYLCASSLGTGGETQYFGPGTRLLVL.

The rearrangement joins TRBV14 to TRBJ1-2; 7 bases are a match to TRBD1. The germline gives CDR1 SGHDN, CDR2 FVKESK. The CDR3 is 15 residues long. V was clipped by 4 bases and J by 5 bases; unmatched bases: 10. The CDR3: CASSPRQGIGYGYTF. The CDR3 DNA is TGTGCCAGCAGCCCGCGACAGGGAATAGGGTATGGCTACACCTTC.

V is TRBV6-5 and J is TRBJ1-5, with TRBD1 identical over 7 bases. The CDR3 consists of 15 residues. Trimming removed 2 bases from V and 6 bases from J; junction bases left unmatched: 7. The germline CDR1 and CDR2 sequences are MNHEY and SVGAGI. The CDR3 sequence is CASSYGTAPGQPQHF. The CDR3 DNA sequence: TGTGCCAGCAGTTACGGGACAGCGCCCGGTCAGCCCCAGCATTTT.

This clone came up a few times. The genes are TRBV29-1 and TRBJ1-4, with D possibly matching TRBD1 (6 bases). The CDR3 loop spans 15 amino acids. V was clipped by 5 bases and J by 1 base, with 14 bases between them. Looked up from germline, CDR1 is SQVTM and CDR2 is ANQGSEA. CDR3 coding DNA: TGCAGCGTTCTCTGGGGGACACAAACTAATGAAAAACTGTTTTTT. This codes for CSVLWGTQTNEKLFF.

The CDR3 bases are TGTGCCAGCAGCTCCTCGACTAGCGGGGTTTCGACAGATACGCAGTATTTT. Translated: CASSSSTSGVSTDTQYF. This chain joins TRBV7-2 and TRBJ2-3; 11 nucleotides agree with TRBD2. J was trimmed by 3 bases and V by 4 bases; bases with no gene match: 9. This CDR3 is 17 amino acids long. Germline CDR1 is SGHTA and CDR2 is FQGNSA.

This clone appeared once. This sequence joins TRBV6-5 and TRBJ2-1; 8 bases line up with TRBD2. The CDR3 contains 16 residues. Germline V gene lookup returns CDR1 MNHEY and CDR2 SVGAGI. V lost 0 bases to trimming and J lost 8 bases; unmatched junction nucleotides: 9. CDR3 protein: CASSYSLLAGQDEQFF. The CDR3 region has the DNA TGTGCCAGCAGTTACTCGTTGTTAGCGGGGCAGGATGAGCAGTTCTTC.

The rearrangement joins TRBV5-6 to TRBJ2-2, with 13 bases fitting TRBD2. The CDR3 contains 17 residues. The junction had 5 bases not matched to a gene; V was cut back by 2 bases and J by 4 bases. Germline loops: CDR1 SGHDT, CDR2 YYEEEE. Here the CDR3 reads CASSLLAGGPGTGELFF. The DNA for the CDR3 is TGTGCCAGCAGCTTACTAGCGGGGGGGCCGGGCACCGGGGAGCTGTTTTTT.

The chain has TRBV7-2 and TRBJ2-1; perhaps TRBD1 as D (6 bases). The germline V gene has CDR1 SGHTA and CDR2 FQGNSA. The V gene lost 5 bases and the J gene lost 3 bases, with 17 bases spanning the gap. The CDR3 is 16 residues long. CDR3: CASSLFDRPRYNEQFF. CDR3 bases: TGTGCCAGCAGCCTCTTCGACAGGCCTCGCTACAATGAGCAGTTCTTC.

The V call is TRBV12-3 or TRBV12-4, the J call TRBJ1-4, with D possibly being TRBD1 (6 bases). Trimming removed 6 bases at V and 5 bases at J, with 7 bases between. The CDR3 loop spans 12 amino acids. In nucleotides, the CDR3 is TGTGCCAGCAGCCAGGGGAATGAAAAACTGTTTTTT. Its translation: CASSQGNEKLFF.

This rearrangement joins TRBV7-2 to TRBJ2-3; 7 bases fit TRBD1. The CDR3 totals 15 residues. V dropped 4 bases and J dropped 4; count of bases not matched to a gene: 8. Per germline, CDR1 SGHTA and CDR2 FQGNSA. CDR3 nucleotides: TGTGCCAGCAGCTCCCCAGACAGGGACCCAGATACGCAGTATTTT. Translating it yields CASSSPDRDPDTQYF.

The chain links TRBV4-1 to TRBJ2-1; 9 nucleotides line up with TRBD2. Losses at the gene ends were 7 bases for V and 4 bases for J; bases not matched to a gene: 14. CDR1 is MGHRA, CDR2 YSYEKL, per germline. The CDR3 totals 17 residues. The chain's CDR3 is CASTLTPAGGVYNEQFF. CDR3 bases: TGCGCCAGCACCCTTACCCCGGCGGGGGGGGTTTACAATGAGCAGTTCTTC.

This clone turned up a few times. The CDR3 sequence: CASSRGQTSYEQYF. The CDR3 DNA is TGTGCCAGCAGCCGCGGACAGACATCCTACGAGCAGTACTTC. This chain connects TRBV5-4 to TRBJ2-7, with D tentatively TRBD1 (6 bases). Trimming left V 4 bases short and J 1 base short, with 12 bases between. The germline V gene encodes CDR1 SGHNT and CDR2 YYREEE (reference sequence). This CDR3 has 14 amino acids.

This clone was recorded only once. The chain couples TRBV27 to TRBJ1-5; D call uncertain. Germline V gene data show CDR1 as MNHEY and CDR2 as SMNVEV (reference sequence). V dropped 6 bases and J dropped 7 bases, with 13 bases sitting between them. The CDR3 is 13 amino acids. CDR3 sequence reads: CASSNSRGQPQHF. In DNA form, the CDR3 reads TGTGCCAGCAGCAATTCGCGAGGACAGCCCCAGCATTTT.

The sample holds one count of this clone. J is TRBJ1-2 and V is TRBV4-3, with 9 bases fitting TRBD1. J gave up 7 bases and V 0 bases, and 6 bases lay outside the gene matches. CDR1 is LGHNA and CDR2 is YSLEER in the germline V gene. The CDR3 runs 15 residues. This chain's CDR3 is CASSQEEQGAGGYTF. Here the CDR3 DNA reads TGCGCCAGCAGCCAAGAGGAACAGGGGGCGGGTGGCTACACCTTC.

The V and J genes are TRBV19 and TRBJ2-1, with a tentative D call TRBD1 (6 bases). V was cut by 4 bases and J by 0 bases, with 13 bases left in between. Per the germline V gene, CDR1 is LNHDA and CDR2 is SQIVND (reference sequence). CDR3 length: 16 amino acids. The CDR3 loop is CASSTGQLNSYNEQFF. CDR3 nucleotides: TGTGCCAGTAGTACTGGACAGCTAAACTCCTACAATGAGCAGTTCTTC.

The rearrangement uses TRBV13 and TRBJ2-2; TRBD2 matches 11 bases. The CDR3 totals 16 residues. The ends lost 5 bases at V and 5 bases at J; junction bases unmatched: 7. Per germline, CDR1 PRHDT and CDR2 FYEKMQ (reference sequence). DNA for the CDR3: TGTGCCAGCAGCCCGACTAGCGGGGTTTGGACCGGGGAGCTGTTTTTT. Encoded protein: CASSPTSGVWTGELFF.